The following is a T cell receptor (beta chain) sequence with its context. The germline gives CDR1 SGHTA, CDR2 FQGNSA. After removal of 5 bases from V and 7 bases from J, the junction contained 8 bases not matched to a gene. The CDR3 extends over 15 amino acids. TCRdb's table, derived via immunoSEQ multiplex PCR, lists solely in-frame clones and lacks some. This sample carries fewer than 700,000 clones, 85% to 90% of them seen once, and the ten largest clones take roughly 8.3%. Seattle's cohort entered during active infection and was followed longitudinally. The data derive from a study of blood T cell repertoires in COVID-19.

The clonotype comes from a woman aged 45-59 years with COVID-19, enrolled during active disease. The sequenced sample consisted of peripheral blood. The chain uses TRBV7-2 and TRBJ2-1; TRBD2 aligns across 10 bases. The CDR3: CASSRGGLATNEQFF. CDR3 bases: TGTGCCAGCAGCCGTGGGGGACTAGCGACGAATGAGCAGTTCTTC.